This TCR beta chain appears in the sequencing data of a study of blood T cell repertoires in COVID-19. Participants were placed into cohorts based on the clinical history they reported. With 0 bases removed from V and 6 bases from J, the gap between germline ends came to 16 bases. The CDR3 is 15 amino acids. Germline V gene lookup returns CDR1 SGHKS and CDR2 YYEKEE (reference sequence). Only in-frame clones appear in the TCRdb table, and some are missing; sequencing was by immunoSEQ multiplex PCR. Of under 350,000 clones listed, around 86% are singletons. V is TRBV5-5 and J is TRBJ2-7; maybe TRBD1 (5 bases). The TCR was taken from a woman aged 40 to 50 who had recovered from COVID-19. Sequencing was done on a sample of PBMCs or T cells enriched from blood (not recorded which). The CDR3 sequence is CASSLGGRVGREQYF. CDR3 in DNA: TGTGCCAGCAGCTTGGGTGGCAGGGTGGGTCGCGAGCAGTACTTC.